This TCR beta chain was captured by sequencing in a study of T cell responses to AZD1222 COVID-19 vaccine. General study results and limits: The study found vaccine-associated CD4 TCRs spanning spike, dominant at 160-218 and 743-854. Reports say nearly half of spike-specific TCRs go after unmutated variant regions.

As to this clone: Antigen specificity is unknown.

Profiled with immunoSEQ multiplex PCR; TCRdb holds only in-frame clones, not every one. The sample holds roughly 150,000 clones, approximately 92% seen once. Germline values: CDR1 LNHDA, CDR2 SQIVND (reference sequence). The CDR3 length is 15 residues. V was trimmed by 7 bases and J by 0 bases, leaving 13 bases between them. This specimen was peripheral blood, taken 28 days after the second AZD1222 dose. The TCR originated in an adult who received the AZD1222 COVID-19 vaccine. The rearrangement uses TRBV19 and TRBJ1-5; no clear D gene. The CDR3 bases are TGTGCCAGTAAAGTCACGCTTTATAGCAATCAGCCCCAGCATTTT. It is translated as CASKVTLYSNQPQHF.